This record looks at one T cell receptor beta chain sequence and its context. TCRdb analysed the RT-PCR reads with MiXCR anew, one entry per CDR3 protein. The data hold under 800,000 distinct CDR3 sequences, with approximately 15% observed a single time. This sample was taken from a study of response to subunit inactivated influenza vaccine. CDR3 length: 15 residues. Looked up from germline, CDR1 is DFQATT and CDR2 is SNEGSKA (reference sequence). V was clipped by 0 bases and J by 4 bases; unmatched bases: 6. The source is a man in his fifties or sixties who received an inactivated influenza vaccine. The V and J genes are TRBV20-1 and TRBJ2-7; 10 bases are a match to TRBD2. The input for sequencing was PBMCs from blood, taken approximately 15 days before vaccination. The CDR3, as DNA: TGCAGTGCTAGAGATCACGGGACTAGCGCGTACGAGCAGTACTTC. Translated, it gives CSARDHGTSAYEQYF.